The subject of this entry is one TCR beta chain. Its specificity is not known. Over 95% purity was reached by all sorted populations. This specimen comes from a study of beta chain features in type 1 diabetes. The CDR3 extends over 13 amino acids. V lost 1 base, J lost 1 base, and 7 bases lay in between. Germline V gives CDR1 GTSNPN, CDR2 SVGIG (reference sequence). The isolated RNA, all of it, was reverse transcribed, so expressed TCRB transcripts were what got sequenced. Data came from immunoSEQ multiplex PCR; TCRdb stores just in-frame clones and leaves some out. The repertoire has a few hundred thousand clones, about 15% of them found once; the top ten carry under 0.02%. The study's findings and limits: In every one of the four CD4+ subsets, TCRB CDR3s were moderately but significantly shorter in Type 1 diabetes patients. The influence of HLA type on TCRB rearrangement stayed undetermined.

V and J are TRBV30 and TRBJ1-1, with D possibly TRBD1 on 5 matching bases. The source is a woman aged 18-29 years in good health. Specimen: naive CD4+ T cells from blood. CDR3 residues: CAWSADRNTEAFF. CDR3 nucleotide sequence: TGTGCCTGGAGTGCAGACAGGAACACTGAAGCTTTCTTT. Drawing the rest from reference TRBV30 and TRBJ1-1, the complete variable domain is SQTIHQWPATLVQPVGSPLSLECTVEGTSNPNLYWYRQAAGRGLQLLFYSVGIGQISSEVPQNLSASRPQDRQFILSSKKLLLSDSGFYLCAWSADRNTEAFFGQGTRLTVV.